These 9 T cell receptor beta chains share one sample of origin, sequenced in a study of T-cell memory formation after mild COVID-19. MiXCR, applied by TCRdb to the 5' RACE reads, yields one record per CDR3 protein. The sample shows 400,000 or so distinct CDR3 sequences, 20% of them seen only once. Sequenced material: PBMCs or a T cell subset sorted from them (not recorded which). All receptors come from an adult woman who had mild COVID-19 (a few samples of this study predate the infection). Cell type and time point are not known.

V usage is TRBV7-2 and J usage is TRBJ2-3; 10 nucleotides line up with TRBD2. Germline CDR1 reads SGHTA; CDR2 reads FQGNSA. After removal of 5 bases from V and 3 bases from J, the junction contained 5 bases not matched to a gene. CDR3 length: 15 residues. In DNA form, the CDR3 reads TGTGCCAGCAGCCCGGGACTAGCGATAACAGATACGCAGTATTTT. It codes for CASSPGLAITDTQYF. The full variable domain, its missing parts supplied by reference TRBV7-2 and TRBJ2-3, is GAGVSQSPSNKVTEKGKDVELRCDPISGHTALYWYRQSLGQGLEFLIYFQGNSAPDKSGLPSDRFSAERTGGSVSTLTIQRTQQEDSAVYLCASSPGLAITDTQYFGPGTRLTVL.

As DNA, the CDR3 is TGTGCCAGTAGTATAGGAGCGGGTCCCGCGAACACCGGGGAGCTGTTTTTT. Its translation is CASSIGAGPANTGELFF. The chain carries TRBV19 and TRBJ2-2, with D possibly matching TRBD2 (6 bases). Germline V gives CDR1 LNHDA, CDR2 SQIVND (reference sequence). The V and J ends lost 1 base and 0 bases respectively, with 12 bases between them. The CDR3 has 17 residues.

A few counts support this clonotype. The rearrangement uses TRBV5-1 and TRBJ2-1; 9 nucleotides agree with TRBD1. From germline, CDR1 is SGHRS and CDR2 YFSETQ. The CDR3 totals 15 residues. V lost 5 bases to trimming and J lost 8 bases; unmatched junction nucleotides: 11. The CDR3 region is CASRSLGTGLDEQFF. The CDR3, as DNA: TGCGCCAGCAGGTCCTTAGGGACAGGGCTGGATGAGCAGTTCTTC.

V usage is TRBV6-1 and J usage is TRBJ2-7; 8 bases align to TRBD1. V was pared by 7 bases and J by 13 bases, with 9 bases of the junction left unmatched. The CDR3 sequence is 11 residues long. Looked up from germline, CDR1 is MNHNS and CDR2 is SASEGT. The CDR3 DNA sequence: TGTGCCAGCACCACAGGGGGAGGCCGTTACTTC. It encodes CASTTGGGRYF.

In its sample, this clonotype was seen many times. V and J are TRBV24-1 and TRBJ2-1, with 12 bases lining up with TRBD2. The CDR3 totals 18 residues. Germline V CDR1 and CDR2: KGHDR, SFDVKD. V gave up 5 bases and J gave up 8 bases; unmatched junction bases: 15. The CDR3 DNA reads TGTGCCACCAGTGGGGGGGCTGGCACGACTAGCGGGAGCTATGAGCAGTTCTTC. It specifies CATSGGAGTTSGSYEQFF.

This clonotype showed up just a few times. The chain has TRBV11-3 and TRBJ2-7; D perhaps matches TRBD2 (6 bases). CDR3 size: 15 residues. The V end was cut by 1 base, the J end by 3 bases, with 13 bases between. Germline CDR1 reads SGHNT; CDR2 reads YENEEA. The CDR3 region is CASSLVWGGSYEQYF. The CDR3 DNA follows: TGTGCCAGCAGCTTAGTTTGGGGAGGAAGCTACGAGCAGTACTTC.

The chain links TRBV25-1 to TRBJ2-1, with 8 bases aligning to TRBD2. The CDR3 has 13 amino acids. CDR1 is MGHDK and CDR2 is SYGVNS in the germline V gene. V lost 3 bases to trimming and J lost 9 bases; unmatched junction nucleotides: 4. CDR3 protein: CASSDRLAGEQFF. CDR3 DNA: TGTGCCAGCAGTGATCGGCTAGCGGGTGAGCAGTTCTTC.

The genes are TRBV13 and TRBJ2-1; TRBD1 aligns across 10 bases. With 1 base clipped from V and 4 bases from J, the junction kept 13 bases outside the gene matches. This CDR3 region has 19 residues. From germline, CDR1 is PRHDT and CDR2 FYEKMQ (reference sequence). The CDR3 nucleotides read TGTGCCAGCAGCTTAGAGTCGTTGTCGCGGGACAGGGGTTACAATGAGCAGTTCTTC. Translating gives CASSLESLSRDRGYNEQFF.

This chain connects TRBV3-1 to TRBJ2-3; 8 bases are a match to TRBD2. The CDR3 consists of 17 residues. The V segment lost 0 bases and the J segment 6 bases; nucleotides outside the gene matches: 11. Germline CDR1 is LGHDT and CDR2 is YNNKEL (reference sequence). This CDR3 reads CASSQDRGRIVWDTQYF. The DNA of the CDR3 is TGTGCCAGCAGCCAAGACCGCGGGAGGATTGTGTGGGATACGCAGTATTTT.